This T cell receptor beta chain was observed in a study of shared clonotypes between healthy human individuals. Overall study findings and caveats: Although depth was large, rarefaction showed that sequencing of the sorted subsets was incomplete.

For this clone: Its antigen remains unidentified.

Trimming cost V 1 base and J 7 bases, with 23 bases left between them. The CDR3 is made up of 18 amino acids. Data came from immunoSEQ multiplex PCR; TCRdb stores just in-frame clones and leaves some out. The repertoire holds some 680,000 clones, about 80% seen once, with roughly 2% in the top ten. The chain carries TRBV23-1 and TRBJ1-5, with D possibly being TRBD1 (6 bases). TRBV23-1 is noted as an ORF with a role that remains uncertain. Sequencing was done on a sample of memory CD4+ T cells sorted from blood. Indicated subset: CD45RA-negative fraction. The TCR was taken from a woman in her twenties or thirties in good health. For the CDR3, the DNA is TGCGCCAGCAGTCAATTGACTAGAGGGGAGGGGGGCGCACAGCCCCAGCATTTT. It codes for CASSQLTRGEGGAQPQHF.